The 17 T cell receptor beta chains below all came from one sample that was sequenced in a study of cytomegalovirus exposure and HLA in healthy donors. Only in-frame clones appear in the TCRdb table, and some are missing; sequencing was by immunoSEQ multiplex PCR. The sample holds 150,000 to 200,000 clones, roughly 80% seen once. Sequencing was carried out using PBMCs. Source of these receptors: a man aged 25 to 45 in good health and CMV-seropositive.

This chain joins TRBV7-9 and TRBJ2-7; possible D gene TRBD1, 6 bases. Trimming removed 5 bases from V and 1 base from J, with 21 bases in between. Per the germline V gene, CDR1 is SEHNR and CDR2 is FQNEAQ (reference sequence). The length of the CDR3 is 17 residues. The CDR3 DNA follows: TGTGCCAGCAGCCCACTAAATCGTAGGACAGCTTCCTACGAGCAGTACTTC. Translating gives CASSPLNRRTASYEQYF.

The rearrangement links TRBV29-1 to TRBJ1-2, with D possibly TRBD1 on 6 matching bases. Germline-derived CDR1 and CDR2 are SQVTM and ANQGSEA. The ends were cut back, 4 bases at V and 0 bases at J, with 12 bases in the middle. The CDR3 has 14 residues. This CDR3 reads CSVARGRTNYGYTF. For the CDR3, the DNA is TGCAGCGTTGCCAGGGGAAGGACTAACTATGGCTACACCTTC.

This clone was detected only a few times. The gene calls are TRBV6-5 and TRBJ1-5, with TRBD1 matching over 9 bases. Per germline, CDR1 MNHEY and CDR2 SVGAGI. V lost 6 bases to trimming and J lost 5 bases; unmatched junction nucleotides: 2. The CDR3 runs to 13 residues. In DNA, the CDR3 is TGTGCCAGCAGGGACAGGGGTGATCAGCCCCAGCATTTT. Its protein is CASRDRGDQPQHF.

The table lists this clone with a few counts. The rearrangement uses TRBV6-4 and TRBJ2-3; 12 nucleotides agree with TRBD2. The CDR3 spans 17 residues. Germline lookup yields CDR1 MRHNA and CDR2 SNTAGT. Unmatched junction bases numbered 7, after V lost 5 bases and J lost 1 base. This CDR3 is CASSPATSGGGTDTQYF. The DNA of the CDR3 is TGTGCCAGCAGTCCCGCGACTAGCGGGGGCGGCACAGATACGCAGTATTTT.

The chain links TRBV19 to TRBJ1-4; D perhaps matches TRBD1 (5 bases). CDR3 length: 15 amino acids. V was shortened by 6 bases and J by 4 bases, with 15 bases between the two germline ends. Germline V CDR1 and CDR2: LNHDA, SQIVND (reference sequence). The CDR3 spells CASRDDSVSNEKLFF. In nucleotides, the CDR3 is TGTGCCAGTAGAGACGACAGCGTGAGTAATGAAAAACTGTTTTTT.

This chain connects TRBV11-1 to TRBJ1-1; D possibly corresponds to TRBD1 (6 bases). V shed 4 bases and J shed 0 bases, with 9 bases lying between them. This CDR3 is 14 amino acids long. CDR1 and CDR2 (germline): SGHAT, FQDESV (reference sequence). CDR3: CASSYREMNTEAFF. The DNA for the CDR3 is TGTGCCAGCAGCTACAGGGAAATGAACACTGAAGCTTTCTTT. Full variable domain (outside the CDR3, taken from reference TRBV11-1 and TRBJ1-1): EAEVAQSPRYKITEKSQAVAFWCDPISGHATLYWYRQILGQGPELLVQFQDESVVDDSQLPKDRFSAERLKGVDSTLKIQPAELGDSAMYLCASSYREMNTEAFFGQGTRLTVV.

This clone was seen only once. The chain has TRBV29-1 and TRBJ2-5, with D possibly matching TRBD2 (5 bases). The CDR3 covers 16 residues. Germline V CDR1 and CDR2: SQVTM, ANQGSEA. Trimming shortened V by 6 bases and J by 5 bases, and 25 bases separated the two germline ends. Written as DNA, the CDR3 is TGCAGCGTCGGAGGTACGGCAGGTAAAGCCCTGGAGACCCAGTACTTC. Amino acids: CSVGGTAGKALETQYF.

The chain has TRBV19 and TRBJ1-2, with D tentatively TRBD1 (5 bases). The CDR3 length is 14 residues. Germline CDR1 is LNHDA and CDR2 is SQIVND (reference sequence). V was cut by 1 base and J by 4 bases, with 10 bases left in between. The CDR3 nucleotides read TGTGCCAGTAGTATAGGAGACAGTCCCTATGGCTACACCTTC. This encodes CASSIGDSPYGYTF.

The rearrangement uses TRBV29-1 and TRBJ1-1; maybe TRBD1 (6 bases). Germline V gene sequence: CDR1 SQVTM, CDR2 ANQGSEA. Trimming pared 3 bases from V and 1 base from J, leaving 24 bases between. This CDR3 contains 18 residues. DNA of the CDR3: TGCAGCGTTGACCTGCTTGACAGGTTGGACGCCGGGAACACTGAAGCTTTCTTT. This translates into CSVDLLDRLDAGNTEAFF. The variable domain in full, with the rest retrieved from reference TRBV29-1 and TRBJ1-1, is SAVISQKPSRDICQRGTSLTIQCQVDSQVTMMFWYRQQPGQSLTLIATANQGSEATYESGFVIDKFPISRPNLTFSTLTVSNMSPEDSSIYLCSVDLLDRLDAGNTEAFFGQGTRLTVV.

This sequence joins TRBV5-1 and TRBJ2-3, with a weak D call TRBD2 (7 bases). The germline V gene encodes CDR1 SGHRS and CDR2 YFSETQ. The CDR3 extends over 16 amino acids. Trimming cost V 4 bases and J 3 bases, with 18 bases left between them. Here the CDR3 DNA reads TGCGCCAGCAGCGGGGGCCGCCAGCGGGGAACAGATACGCAGTATTTT. This codes for CASSGGRQRGTDTQYF. Full variable domain (remainder filled in from reference TRBV5-1 and TRBJ2-3): KAGVTQTPRYLIKTRGQQVTLSCSPISGHRSVSWYQQTPGQGLQFLFEYFSETQRNKGNFPGRFSGRQFSNSRSEMNVSTLELGDSALYLCASSGGRQRGTDTQYFGPGTRLTVL.

This clone was detected a few times. The V gene is TRBV27, the J gene TRBJ1-5, with 7 nucleotides matching TRBD1. Germline CDR1 is MNHEY and CDR2 is SMNVEV (reference sequence). The V and J ends lost 6 bases and 5 bases, in that order; junction bases with no gene match: 1. The length of the CDR3 is 12 residues. CDR3 in DNA: TGTGCCAGCAGCGACAGGGATCAGCCCCAGCATTTT. It encodes CASSDRDQPQHF.

This chain links TRBV6-5 with TRBJ2-4; possible D gene TRBD1, 6 bases. CDR1 and CDR2 (germline): MNHEY, SVGAGI. The ends were cut back, 4 bases at V and 8 bases at J, with 12 bases in the middle. The CDR3 length is 13 residues. Written as DNA, the CDR3 is TGTGCCAGCAGTTCCTCCAGGGGTCACATTCAGTACTTC. This codes for CASSSSRGHIQYF.

Here the CDR3 reads CASTLTSYSYEQYF. CDR3 nucleotides: TGTGCCAGCACCTTGACTAGCTACTCCTACGAGCAGTACTTC. This chain connects TRBV9 to TRBJ2-7; 7 bases are a match to TRBD2. Germline CDR1 and CDR2: SGDLS and YYNGEE. V lost 6 bases, J lost 0 bases, and 6 bases stayed unmatched. This CDR3 comprises 14 residues.

V usage is TRBV10-3 and J usage is TRBJ2-3, with D possibly being TRBD1 (7 bases). The V end lost 7 bases, the J end lost 6 bases, and 17 bases lay between the germline ends. Germline V gene sequence: CDR1 ENHRY, CDR2 SYGVKD. This CDR3 spans 14 amino acids. CDR3 in DNA: TGTGCCATCACGAGGGGGGCCAGGGGGGATACGCAGTATTTT. Amino acids: CAITRGARGDTQYF.

In its sample, this clone was seen once. This chain uses TRBV6-5 with TRBJ1-2; D unclear. Germline values: CDR1 MNHEY, CDR2 SVGAGI. The length of the CDR3 is 14 residues. V lost 5 bases and J lost 1, with 11 bases in between. CDR3 nucleotide sequence: TGTGCCAGCAGTGACACTTACCTTAACTATGGCTACACCTTC. Translation gives CASSDTYLNYGYTF.

The chain carries TRBV5-6 and TRBJ1-4, with D maybe TRBD1 (5 bases). CDR1 and CDR2 from the germline V gene are SGHDT and YYEEEE. There are 14 residues in the CDR3. Deletions cut 4 bases from V and 3 bases from J, with 10 bases between. The CDR3 nucleotides read TGTGCCAGCAGCCCCGGGGGACCTAATGAAAAACTGTTTTTT. It specifies CASSPGGPNEKLFF.

The V call is TRBV5-1, the J call TRBJ2-4; maybe TRBD1 (6 bases). This CDR3 has 16 residues. V was trimmed by 2 bases and J by 0 bases, leaving 12 bases between them. In germline, CDR1 is SGHRS, CDR2 YFSETQ. In DNA, the CDR3 is TGCGCCAGCAGCTTACAGGGCTACCTAGCCAAAAACATTCAGTACTTC. Residues: CASSLQGYLAKNIQYF.